This TCR beta chain was obtained from a study of blood T cell repertoires in COVID-19 (dated by TCRdb to 2020 to 2022). About the full investigation: Samples covering the acute and convalescent phases of COVID-19 were provided by collaborators in the United States, Italy and Spain. Samples came from the ongoing ImmuneRACE study (first 160 participants) plus 1,254 subjects from 6 global collaborators. Deeply sampled blood TCRbeta repertoires from subjects exposed to, actively infected with, or recovered from COVID-19 were included in the dataset. The sample metadata nearly always contained a de-identified subject ID, COVID-19 status, age in years and sex. Where available, HLA class I and class II types were obtained from metadata supplied by the sample provider rather than from assay-based typing. A freely available public database, intended as a resource for researchers studying the immune response to SARS-CoV-2, is where the repertoires were released. The material from the prospective study consisted of cDNA or gDNA derived from T cells, B-cell-depleted T cells, or PBMCs. Overall study outcomes, separate from this receptor: Clinical and demographic metadata were provided uncurated, with the amount varying by source and participant.

TCRbeta CDR3 regions were amplified from genomic DNA using the immunoSEQ Assay, a bias-controlled multiplex PCR. On the study's bioinformatics: The number of nucleated cells in each sample was estimated by amplification of reference gene primers within the assay. To quantify the absolute abundance of each unique TCRbeta CDR3 rearrangement, sequence reads were collapsed and filtered. For each sample, productive Simpson clonality was calculated as the square root of Simpson's diversity index across productive rearrangements. TCRdb mirrors the immuneACCESS table, restricted to in-frame sequences. Some clones are absent from its copies; in checked studies, under half trace to an unresolved V gene, and the reason for the others is unknown. For V, J and clone size, that table is used; D and trimming come from the DNA. The sample profile shows about 150,000 clones; 75% to 85% of them were found once. Of the sample, 9.5% to 13% is held by the ten largest clones.

CDR1 and CDR2 were assigned from the germline V gene as MNHEY and SVGAGI. Unmatched junction bases come to 14, with V trimmed by 6 bases and J by 6 bases. The cysteine opens and the valine closes a CDR3 of 15 amino acids. CDR3 DNA is the only sequence kept; it has 45 bases, read in frame from the first base. One collaborating source in Seattle enrolled patients while the patients were actively infected and followed the patients over time throughout the course of disease. Collaborating institutions collected whole blood in K2EDTA tubes following their own protocols. For TCRbeta analysis, collaborators shipped samples in one of three forms: frozen whole blood, isolated PBMCs, or DNA extracted from either of those sample types. A remark on this clone: The antigen it binds to is not known. No base-level quality is on record; no much larger clone is a single base apart.

This sequence was found in a woman aged 60-70 years with COVID-19, enrolled during active disease. Sequencing input: peripheral blood. The rearranged segments are TRBV6-5 and TRBJ2-7; TRBD1 fits 7 bases in the junction. The CDR3 region has the sequence CASSTSQGRVSEQYV. DNA sequence: TGTGCCAGCAGCACGTCACAGGGGCGGGTGTCCGAGCAGTACGTC.